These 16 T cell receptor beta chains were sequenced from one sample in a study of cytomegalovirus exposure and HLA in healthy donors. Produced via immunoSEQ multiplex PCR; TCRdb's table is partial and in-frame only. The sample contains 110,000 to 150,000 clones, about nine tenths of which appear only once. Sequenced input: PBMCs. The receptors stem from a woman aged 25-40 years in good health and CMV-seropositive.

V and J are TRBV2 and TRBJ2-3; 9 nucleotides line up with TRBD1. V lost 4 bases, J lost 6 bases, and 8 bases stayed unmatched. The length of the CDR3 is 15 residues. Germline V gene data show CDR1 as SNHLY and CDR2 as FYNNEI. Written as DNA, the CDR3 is TGTGCCAGCAGTGGAACAGGGGGCGCATCTGATACGCAGTATTTT. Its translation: CASSGTGGASDTQYF.

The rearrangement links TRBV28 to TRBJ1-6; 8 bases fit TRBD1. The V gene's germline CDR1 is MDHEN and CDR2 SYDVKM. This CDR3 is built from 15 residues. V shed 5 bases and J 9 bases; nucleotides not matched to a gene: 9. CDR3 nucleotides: TGTGCCAGCAGTCTTCCGGGACAGGATCCTTCACCCCTCCACTTT. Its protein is CASSLPGQDPSPLHF.

This chain's CDR3 is CASSGQGHNEQFF. Here the CDR3 DNA reads TGTGCCAGCAGTGGTCAGGGGCACAATGAGCAGTTCTTC. V is TRBV2 and J is TRBJ2-1, with D perhaps matching TRBD1 (6 bases). Germline V lookup: CDR1 SNHLY, CDR2 FYNNEI. V shed 4 bases and J shed 5 bases, with 9 bases lying between them. The CDR3 has 13 residues.

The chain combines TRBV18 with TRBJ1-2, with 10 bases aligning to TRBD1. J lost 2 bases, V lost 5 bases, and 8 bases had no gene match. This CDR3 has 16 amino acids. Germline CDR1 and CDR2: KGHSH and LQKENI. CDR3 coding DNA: TGTGCCAGCTCAACCCGGACAGGGGGGGGCAACTATGGCTACACCTTC. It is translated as CASSTRTGGGNYGYTF.

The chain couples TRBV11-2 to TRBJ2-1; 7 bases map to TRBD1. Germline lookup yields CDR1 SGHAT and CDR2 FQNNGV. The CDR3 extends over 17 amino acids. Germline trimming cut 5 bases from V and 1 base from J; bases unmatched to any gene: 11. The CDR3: CASSVTNPGQSYNEQFF. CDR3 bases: TGTGCCAGCAGCGTGACCAACCCGGGACAGTCCTACAATGAGCAGTTCTTC. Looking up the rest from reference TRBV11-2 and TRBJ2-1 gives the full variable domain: EAGVAQSPRYKIIEKRQSVAFWCNPISGHATLYWYQQILGQGPKLLIQFQNNGVVDDSQLPKDRFSAERLKGVDSTLKIQPAKLEDSAVYLCASSVTNPGQSYNEQFFGPGTRLTVL.

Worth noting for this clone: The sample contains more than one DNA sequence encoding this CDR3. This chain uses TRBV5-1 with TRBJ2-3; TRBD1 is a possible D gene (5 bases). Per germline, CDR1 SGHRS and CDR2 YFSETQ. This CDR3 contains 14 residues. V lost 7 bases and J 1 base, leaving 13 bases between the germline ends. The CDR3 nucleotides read TGCGCCAGCTCTTCAGGGTTGGGCACAGATACGCAGTATTTT. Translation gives CASSSGLGTDTQYF.

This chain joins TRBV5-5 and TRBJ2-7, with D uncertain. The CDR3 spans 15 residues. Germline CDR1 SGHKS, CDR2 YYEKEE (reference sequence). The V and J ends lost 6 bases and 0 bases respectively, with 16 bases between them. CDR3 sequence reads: CASKYLWSSSYEQYF. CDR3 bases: TGTGCCAGCAAGTACTTATGGAGCAGCTCCTACGAGCAGTACTTC.

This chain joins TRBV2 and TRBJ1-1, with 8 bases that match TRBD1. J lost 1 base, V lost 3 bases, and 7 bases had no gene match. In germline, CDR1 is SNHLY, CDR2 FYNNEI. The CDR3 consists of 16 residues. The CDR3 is CASSEGSGTGNTEAFF. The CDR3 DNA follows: TGTGCCAGCAGTGAGGGTTCCGGGACAGGGAACACTGAAGCTTTCTTT.

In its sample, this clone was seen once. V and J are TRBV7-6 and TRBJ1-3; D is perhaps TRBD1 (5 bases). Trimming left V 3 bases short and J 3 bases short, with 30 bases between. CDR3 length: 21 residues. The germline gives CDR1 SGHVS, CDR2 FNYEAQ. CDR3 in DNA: TGTGCCAGCAGCTTTCGCCCGGGACGACCTACAGCGGGTTTACTTGGAAACACCATATATTTT. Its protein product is CASSFRPGRPTAGLLGNTIYF.

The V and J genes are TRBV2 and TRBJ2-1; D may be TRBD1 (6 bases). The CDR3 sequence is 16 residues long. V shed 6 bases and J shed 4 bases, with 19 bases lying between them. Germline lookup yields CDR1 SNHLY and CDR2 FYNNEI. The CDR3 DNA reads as TGTGCCAGCAGATTAAGACCCGGGACACCTTACAATGAGCAGTTCTTC. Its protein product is CASRLRPGTPYNEQFF.

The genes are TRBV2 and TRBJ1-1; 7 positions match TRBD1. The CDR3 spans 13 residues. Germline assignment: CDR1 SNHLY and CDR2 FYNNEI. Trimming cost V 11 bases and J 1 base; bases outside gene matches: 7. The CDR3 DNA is TGTGCCGGTTATAGGGACAGGAACACTGAAGCTTTCTTT. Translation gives CAGYRDRNTEAFF.

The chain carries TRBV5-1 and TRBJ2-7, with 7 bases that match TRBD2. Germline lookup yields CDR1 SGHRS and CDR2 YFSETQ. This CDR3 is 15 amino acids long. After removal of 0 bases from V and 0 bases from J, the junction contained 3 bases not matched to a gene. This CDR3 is CASSLDLAASYEQYF. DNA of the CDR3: TGCGCCAGCAGCTTGGATCTAGCGGCCTCCTACGAGCAGTACTTC. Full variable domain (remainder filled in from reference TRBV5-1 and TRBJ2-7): KAGVTQTPRYLIKTRGQQVTLSCSPISGHRSVSWYQQTPGQGLQFLFEYFSETQRNKGNFPGRFSGRQFSNSRSEMNVSTLELGDSALYLCASSLDLAASYEQYFGPGTRLTVT.

CDR3 coding DNA: TGCGCCAGCAGCCAATCACCGCAGGTAGAAGAGACCCAGTACTTC. This gives the protein CASSQSPQVEETQYF. This sequence joins TRBV4-1 and TRBJ2-5; D gene ambiguous. From germline, CDR1 is MGHRA and CDR2 YSYEKL. The germline V and J ends were trimmed by 2 bases and 3 bases, with 13 bases remaining between them. There are 15 residues in the CDR3.

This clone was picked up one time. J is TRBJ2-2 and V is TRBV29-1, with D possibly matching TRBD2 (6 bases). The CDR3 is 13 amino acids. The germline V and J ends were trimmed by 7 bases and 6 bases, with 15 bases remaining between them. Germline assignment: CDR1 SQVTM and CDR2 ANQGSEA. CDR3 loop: CSAAGPPPGELFF. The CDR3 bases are TGCAGCGCCGCGGGGCCGCCCCCCGGGGAGCTGTTTTTT.

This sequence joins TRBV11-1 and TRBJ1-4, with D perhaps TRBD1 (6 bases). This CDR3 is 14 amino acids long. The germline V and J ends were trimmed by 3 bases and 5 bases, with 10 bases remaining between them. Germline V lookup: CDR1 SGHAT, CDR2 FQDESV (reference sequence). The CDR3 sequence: CASSFRTGNEKLFF. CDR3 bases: TGTGCCAGCAGCTTCCGTACAGGGAATGAAAAACTGTTTTTT.

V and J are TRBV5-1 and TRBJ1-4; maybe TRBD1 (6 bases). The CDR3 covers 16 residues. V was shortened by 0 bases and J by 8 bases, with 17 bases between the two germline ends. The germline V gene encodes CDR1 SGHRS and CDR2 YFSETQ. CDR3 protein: CASSLGVQGLEEKLFF. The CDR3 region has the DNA TGCGCCAGCAGCTTGGGGGTACAGGGTCTGGAAGAAAAACTGTTTTTT.